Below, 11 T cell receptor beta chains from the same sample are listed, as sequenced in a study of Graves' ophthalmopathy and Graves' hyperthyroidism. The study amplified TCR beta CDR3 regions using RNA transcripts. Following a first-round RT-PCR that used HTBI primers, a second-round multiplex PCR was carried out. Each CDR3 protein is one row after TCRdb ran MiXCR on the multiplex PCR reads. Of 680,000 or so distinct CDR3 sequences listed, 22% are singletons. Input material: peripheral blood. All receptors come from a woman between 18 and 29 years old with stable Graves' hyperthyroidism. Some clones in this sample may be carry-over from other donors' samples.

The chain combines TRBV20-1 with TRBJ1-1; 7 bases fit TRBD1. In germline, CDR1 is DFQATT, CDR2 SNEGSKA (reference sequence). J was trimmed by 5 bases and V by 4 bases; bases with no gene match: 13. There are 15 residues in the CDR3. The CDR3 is CSATKGAGVGTEAFF. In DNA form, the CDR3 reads TGCAGTGCTACCAAGGGGGCAGGGGTTGGGACTGAAGCTTTCTTT.

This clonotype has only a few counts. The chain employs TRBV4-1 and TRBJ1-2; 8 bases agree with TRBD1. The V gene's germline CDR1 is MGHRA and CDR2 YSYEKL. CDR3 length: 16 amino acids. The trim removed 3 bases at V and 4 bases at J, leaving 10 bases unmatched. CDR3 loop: CASSQGQGAFFYGYTF. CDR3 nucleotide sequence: TGCGCCAGCAGCCAGGGGCAGGGGGCCTTCTTCTATGGCTACACCTTC.

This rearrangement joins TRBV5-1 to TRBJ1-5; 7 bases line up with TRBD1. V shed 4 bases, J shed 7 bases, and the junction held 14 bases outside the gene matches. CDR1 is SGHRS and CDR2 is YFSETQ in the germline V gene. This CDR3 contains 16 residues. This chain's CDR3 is CASSEYPRQGVQPQHF. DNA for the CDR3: TGCGCCAGCAGCGAATATCCGAGACAGGGTGTCCAGCCCCAGCATTTT.

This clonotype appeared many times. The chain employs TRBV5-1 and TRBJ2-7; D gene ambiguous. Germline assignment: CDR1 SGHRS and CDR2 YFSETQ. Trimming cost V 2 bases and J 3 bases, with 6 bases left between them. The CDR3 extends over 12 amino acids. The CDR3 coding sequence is TGCGCCAGCAGCTTTGCAGGCTACGAGCAGTACTTC. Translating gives CASSFAGYEQYF.

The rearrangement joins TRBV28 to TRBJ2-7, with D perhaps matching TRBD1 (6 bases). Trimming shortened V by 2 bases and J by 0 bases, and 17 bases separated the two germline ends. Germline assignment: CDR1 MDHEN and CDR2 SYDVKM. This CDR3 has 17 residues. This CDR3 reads CASSLGVGASSSYEQYF. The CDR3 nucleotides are TGTGCCAGCAGTTTAGGTGTGGGGGCCTCAAGCTCCTACGAGCAGTACTTC. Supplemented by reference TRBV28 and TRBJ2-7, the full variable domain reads DVKVTQSSRYLVKRTGEKVFLECVQDMDHENMFWYRQDPGLGLRLIYFSYDVKMKEKGDIPEGYSVSREKKERFSLILESASTNQTSMYLCASSLGVGASSSYEQYFGPGTRLTVT.

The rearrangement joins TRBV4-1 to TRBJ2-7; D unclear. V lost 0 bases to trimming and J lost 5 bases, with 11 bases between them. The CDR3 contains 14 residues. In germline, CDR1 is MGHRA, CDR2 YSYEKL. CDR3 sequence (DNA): TGCGCCAGCAGCCAAGAATGGGCAATCGACGAGCAGTACTTC. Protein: CASSQEWAIDEQYF.

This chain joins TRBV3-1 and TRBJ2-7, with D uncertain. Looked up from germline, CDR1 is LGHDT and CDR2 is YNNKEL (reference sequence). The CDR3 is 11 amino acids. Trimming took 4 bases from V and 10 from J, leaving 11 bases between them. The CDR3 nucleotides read TGTGCCAGCAGCCCCATCTGGGATCAGTACTTC. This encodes CASSPIWDQYF.

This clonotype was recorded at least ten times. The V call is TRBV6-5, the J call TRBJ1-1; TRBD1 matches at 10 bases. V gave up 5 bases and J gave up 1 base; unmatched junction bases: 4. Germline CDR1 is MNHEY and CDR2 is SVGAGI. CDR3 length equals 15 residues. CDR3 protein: CASSQGTGANTEAFF. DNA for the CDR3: TGTGCCAGCAGTCAGGGGACAGGGGCGAACACTGAAGCTTTCTTT.

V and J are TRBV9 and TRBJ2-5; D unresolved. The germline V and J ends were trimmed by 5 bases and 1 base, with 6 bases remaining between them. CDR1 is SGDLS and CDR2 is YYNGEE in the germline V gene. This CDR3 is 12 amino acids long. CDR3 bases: TGTGCCAGCAGTTACCCCCAAGAGACCCAGTACTTC. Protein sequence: CASSYPQETQYF.

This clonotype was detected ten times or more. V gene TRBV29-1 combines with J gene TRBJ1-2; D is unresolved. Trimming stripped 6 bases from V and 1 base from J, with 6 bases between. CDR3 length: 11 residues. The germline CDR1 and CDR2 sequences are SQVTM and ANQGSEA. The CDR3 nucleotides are TGCAGCGTGCGGGTTAACTATGGCTACACCTTC. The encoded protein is CSVRVNYGYTF.

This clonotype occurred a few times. CDR3 loop: CSARGLTSTETQYF. The CDR3 DNA reads as TGCAGTGCTAGAGGCTTGACTAGCACCGAGACCCAGTACTTC. V and J are TRBV20-1 and TRBJ2-5; 7 bases are shared with TRBD2. Trimming took 1 base from V and 5 from J; bases not matched to a gene: 7. Looked up from germline, CDR1 is DFQATT and CDR2 is SNEGSKA (reference sequence). CDR3 length: 14 amino acids.